These 10 T cell receptor beta chains originate from one sample sequenced in a study of blood T cell repertoires in COVID-19. Repertoires were generated with immunoSEQ multiplex PCR, while TCRdb's copy carries only in-frame clones and drops some. The sample carries approximately 44,000 clones, around nine tenths recorded once. The specimen sequenced was peripheral blood. All receptors derive from an elderly woman with acute or convalescent COVID-19.

The chain recombines TRBV10-2 with TRBJ2-3; D remains ambiguous. Germline CDR1 is WSHSY and CDR2 is SAAADI. This CDR3 spans 14 amino acids. V lost 6 bases, J lost 2 bases, and 12 bases lay in between. This chain's CDR3 is CASSPVTPTDTQYF. As DNA, the CDR3 is TGCGCCAGCAGCCCGGTGACTCCCACAGATACGCAGTATTTT.

The rearrangement joins TRBV7-8 to TRBJ2-7; TRBD2 agrees at 9 bases. The germline V gene has CDR1 SGHVS and CDR2 FQNEAQ. V dropped 3 bases and J dropped 2; count of bases not matched to a gene: 11. The CDR3 totals 17 residues. Here the CDR3 reads CASSFGRLSGGPYEQYV. The CDR3 DNA sequence: TGTGCCAGCAGCTTCGGACGTCTTAGCGGGGGACCCTACGAGCAGTACGTC.

This clone was detected only once. CDR3 sequence reads: CASSREGQGRTEAFF. The CDR3 nucleotides read TGTGCCAGCTCTCGAGAAGGACAGGGTCGGACTGAAGCTTTCTTT. This chain uses TRBV18 with TRBJ1-1; 8 nucleotides line up with TRBD1. Germline-derived CDR1 and CDR2 are KGHSH and LQKENI. V lost 6 bases and J lost 5; bases outside the gene matches: 11. The CDR3 spans 15 residues.

The J gene is TRBJ2-7, the V gene TRBV10-3; TRBD2 matches 12 bases. The germline CDR1 and CDR2 sequences are ENHRY and SYGVKD. CDR3 length: 19 residues. J lost 3 bases, V lost 0 bases, and 12 bases had no gene match. The CDR3 region is CAISESIRTSGANFYEQYF. The CDR3 coding sequence is TGTGCCATCAGTGAGTCGATAAGGACTAGCGGGGCTAATTTCTACGAGCAGTACTTC.

The V and J genes are TRBV5-6 and TRBJ1-4; D remains unclear. CDR1 is SGHDT, CDR2 YYEEEE, per germline. This CDR3 region has 14 residues. Trimming took off 4 bases at V and 7 bases at J, with 14 bases between the two ends. CDR3 sequence (DNA): TGTGCCAGCAGCCGTCTGGACTCGAGTGAAAAACTGTTTTTT. It codes for CASSRLDSSEKLFF.

This clone was picked up one time. V is TRBV7-2 and J is TRBJ1-2; 7 bases match TRBD1. This CDR3 is built from 17 residues. V gave up 5 bases and J gave up 1 base; unmatched junction bases: 13. Germline-derived CDR1 and CDR2 are SGHTA and FQGNSA. The CDR3 DNA reads TGTGCCAGCAGCCCCTCCACAGGGGTCCTTTTTAACTATGGCTACACCTTC. Protein sequence: CASSPSTGVLFNYGYTF.

The chain joins TRBV5-1 to TRBJ2-1, with 7 nucleotides matching TRBD2. V shed 6 bases, J shed 10 bases, and the junction held 10 bases outside the gene matches. In germline, CDR1 is SGHRS, CDR2 YFSETQ. The CDR3 has 13 amino acids. The CDR3 coding sequence is TGCGCCAGCACTAACCCGGGGGGTGGGGAGCAGTTCTTC. It specifies CASTNPGGGEQFF.

The chain recombines TRBV2 with TRBJ1-1; 7 bases fit TRBD1. CDR1 is SNHLY, CDR2 FYNNEI, per germline. J gave up 2 bases and V 4 bases, and 7 bases lay outside the gene matches. The CDR3 runs to 15 residues. DNA of the CDR3: TGTGCCAGCAGTGTCTCTTGGGACAGCAACACTGAAGCTTTCTTT. This gives the protein CASSVSWDSNTEAFF.

This chain joins TRBV2 and TRBJ2-1; 7 positions match TRBD2. V shed 8 bases, J shed 6 bases, and the junction held 10 bases outside the gene matches. The germline gives CDR1 SNHLY, CDR2 FYNNEI. The CDR3 loop spans 14 amino acids. In DNA form, the CDR3 reads TGTGCCAGCCGAACCCGGGACTACGGCAATGAGCAGTTCTTC. It translates to CASRTRDYGNEQFF.

This clone was seen only once. This chain uses TRBV19 with TRBJ1-4; D not certain. CDR3 size: 13 residues. V was clipped by 5 bases and J by 4 bases, with 8 bases between them. Germline assignment: CDR1 LNHDA and CDR2 SQIVND (reference sequence). The CDR3 protein is CASSQEINEKLFF. The CDR3, as DNA: TGTGCCAGTAGTCAAGAGATTAATGAAAAACTGTTTTTT.